This T cell receptor beta chain was sequenced for a study of T-cell memory formation after mild COVID-19. Across the study: Clusters were largely donor specific.

Via MiXCR, TCRdb re-called the 5' RACE reads, giving one row per CDR3 protein. The repertoire holds 450,000 to 650,000 distinct CDR3 sequences, with 20% to 25% as singletons. This CDR3 contains 11 residues. Trimming shortened V by 5 bases and J by 4 bases, and 6 bases separated the two germline ends. Germline CDR1 and CDR2: SGHAT and FQNNGV. This clonotype has a count of ten or more. The J gene is TRBJ2-7, the V gene TRBV11-2; no clear D gene. The clonotype originates from an adult woman who had mild COVID-19 (a few samples of this study predate the infection). Cell type and time point are not known. Sequencing was done on a sample of PBMCs or a T cell subset sorted from them (not recorded which). In nucleotides, the CDR3 is TGTGCCAGCAGCCTCCTGTACGAGCAGTACTTC. Its translation: CASSLLYEQYF.